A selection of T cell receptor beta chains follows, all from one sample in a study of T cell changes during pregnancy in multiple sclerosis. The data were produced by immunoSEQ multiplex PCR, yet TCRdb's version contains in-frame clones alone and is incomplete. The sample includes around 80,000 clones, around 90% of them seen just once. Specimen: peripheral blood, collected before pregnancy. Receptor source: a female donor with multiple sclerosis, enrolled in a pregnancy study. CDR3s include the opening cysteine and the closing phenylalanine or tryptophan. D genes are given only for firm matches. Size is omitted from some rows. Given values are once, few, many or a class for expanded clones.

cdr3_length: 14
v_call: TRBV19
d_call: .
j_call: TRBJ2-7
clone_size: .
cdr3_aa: CASSGADTTYEQYF
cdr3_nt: TGTGCCAGCTCTGGGGCGGACACCACCTACGAGCAGTACTTC

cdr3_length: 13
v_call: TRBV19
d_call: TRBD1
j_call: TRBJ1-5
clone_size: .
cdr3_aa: CASGQVDNQPQHF
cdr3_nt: TGTGCCAGTGGACAGGTGGACAATCAGCCCCAGCATTTT

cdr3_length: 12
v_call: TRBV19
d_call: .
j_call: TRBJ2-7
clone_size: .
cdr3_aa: CASSNRAYEQYF
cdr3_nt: TGTGCCAGTAGTAACCGGGCCTACGAGCAGTACTTC

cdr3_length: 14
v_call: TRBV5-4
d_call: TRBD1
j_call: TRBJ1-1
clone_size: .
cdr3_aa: CASRAGQGVPGAFF
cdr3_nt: TGTGCCAGCAGGGCGGGACAGGGGGTCCCTGGAGCTTTCTTT

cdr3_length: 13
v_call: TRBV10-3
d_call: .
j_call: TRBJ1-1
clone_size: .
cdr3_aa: CAISESANTEAFF
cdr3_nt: TGTGCCATCAGTGAGTCGGCGAACACTGAAGCTTTCTTT

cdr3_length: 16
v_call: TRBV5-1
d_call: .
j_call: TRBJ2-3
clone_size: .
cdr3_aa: CASVLGEFPSSDTQYF
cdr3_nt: TGCGCCAGCGTTTTGGGAGAGTTCCCCTCCTCAGATACGCAGTATTTT

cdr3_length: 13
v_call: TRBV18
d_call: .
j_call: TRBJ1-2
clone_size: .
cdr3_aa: CASSPIIEYGYTF
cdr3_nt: TGTGCCAGCTCACCGATCATAGAATATGGCTACACCTTC

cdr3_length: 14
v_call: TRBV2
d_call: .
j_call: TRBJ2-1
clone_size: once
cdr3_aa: CASTTSSIFDEQFF
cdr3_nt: TGTGCCAGCACTACTAGTTCTATTTTCGATGAGCAGTTCTTC

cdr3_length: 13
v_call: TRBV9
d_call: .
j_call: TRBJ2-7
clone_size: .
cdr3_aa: CASSVGYSYEQYF
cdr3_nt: TGTGCCAGCAGCGTAGGATACAGCTACGAGCAGTACTTC

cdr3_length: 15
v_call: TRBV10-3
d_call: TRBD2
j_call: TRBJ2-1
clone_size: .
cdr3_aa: CAIRTGTSGDNEQFF
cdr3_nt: TGTGCCATCAGAACCGGGACTAGCGGAGACAATGAGCAGTTCTTC

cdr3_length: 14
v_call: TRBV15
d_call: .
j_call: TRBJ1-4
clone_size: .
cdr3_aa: CATSREGANEKLFF
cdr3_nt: TGTGCCACCAGCAGAGAGGGCGCGAATGAAAAACTGTTTTTT

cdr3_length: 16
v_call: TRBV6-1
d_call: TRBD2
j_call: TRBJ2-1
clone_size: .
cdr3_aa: CASSEGRGGSYNEQFF
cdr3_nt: TGTGCCAGCAGTGAGGGGCGGGGAGGGTCCTACAATGAGCAGTTCTTC

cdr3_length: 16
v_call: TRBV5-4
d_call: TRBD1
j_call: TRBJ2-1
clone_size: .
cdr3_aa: CASSWAHRGLHNEQFF
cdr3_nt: TGTGCCAGCAGCTGGGCCCACAGGGGTCTACACAATGAGCAGTTCTTC

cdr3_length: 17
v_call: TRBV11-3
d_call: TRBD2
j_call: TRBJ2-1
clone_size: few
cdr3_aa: CASSLGAIAGGNNEQFF
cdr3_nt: TGTGCCAGCAGCTTAGGCGCGATAGCGGGAGGCAACAATGAGCAGTTCTTC

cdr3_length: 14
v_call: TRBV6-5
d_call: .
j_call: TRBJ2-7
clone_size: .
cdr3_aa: CASSYSSHNLGQYF
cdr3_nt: TGTGCCAGCAGTTACTCGTCGCATAACCTCGGGCAGTACTTC

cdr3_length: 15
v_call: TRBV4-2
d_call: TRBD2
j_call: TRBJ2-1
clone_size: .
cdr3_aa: CASSQIAGAYNEQFF
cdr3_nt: TGTGCCAGCAGCCAAATAGCGGGAGCGTACAATGAGCAGTTCTTC

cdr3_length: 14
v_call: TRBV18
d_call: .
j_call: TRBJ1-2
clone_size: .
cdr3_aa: CASSPFELGYGYTF
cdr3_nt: TGTGCCAGCTCACCATTCGAACTAGGCTATGGCTACACCTTC

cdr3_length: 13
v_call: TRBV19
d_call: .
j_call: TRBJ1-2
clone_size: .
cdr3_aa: CASRTGVDYGYTF
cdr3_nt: TGTGCCAGTAGGACCGGGGTAGATTATGGCTACACCTTC

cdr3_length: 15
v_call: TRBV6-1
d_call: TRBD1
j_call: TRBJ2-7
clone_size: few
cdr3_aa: CASSEELAGGYEQYF
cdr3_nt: TGTGCCAGCAGTGAAGAGCTCGCAGGGGGCTACGAGCAGTACTTC

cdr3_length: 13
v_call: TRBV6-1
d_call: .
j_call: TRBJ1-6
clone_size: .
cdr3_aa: CASGQNYNSPLHF
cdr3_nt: TGTGCGTCGGGACAAAACTATAATTCACCCCTCCACTTT

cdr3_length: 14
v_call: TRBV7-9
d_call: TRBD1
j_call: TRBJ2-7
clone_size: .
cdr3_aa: CASSSGQAPREQYF
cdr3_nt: TGTGCCAGCAGCTCGGGACAGGCTCCGAGGGAGCAGTACTTC

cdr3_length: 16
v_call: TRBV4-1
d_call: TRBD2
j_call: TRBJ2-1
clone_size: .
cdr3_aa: CASSHEGLAGDNEQFF
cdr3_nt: TGCGCCAGCAGCCACGAGGGACTAGCGGGGGACAATGAGCAGTTCTTC

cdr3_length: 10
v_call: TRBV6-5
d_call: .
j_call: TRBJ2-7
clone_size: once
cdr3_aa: CATGAGEQYF
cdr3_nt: TGTGCCACGGGAGCGGGCGAGCAGTACTTC

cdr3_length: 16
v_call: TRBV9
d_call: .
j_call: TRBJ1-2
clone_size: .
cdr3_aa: CASSVESKAGYYGYTF
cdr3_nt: TGTGCCAGCAGCGTAGAGTCCAAAGCAGGCTACTATGGCTACACCTTC

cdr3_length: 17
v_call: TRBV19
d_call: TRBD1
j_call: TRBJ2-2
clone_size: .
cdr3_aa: CASTLIPTGAHTGELFF
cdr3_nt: TGTGCCAGTACCCTTATCCCAACAGGGGCCCACACCGGGGAGCTGTTTTTT

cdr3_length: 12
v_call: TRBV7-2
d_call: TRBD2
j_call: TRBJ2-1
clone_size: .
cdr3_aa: CASSSGTSVRFF
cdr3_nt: TGTGCCAGCAGCTCGGGCACTAGCGTACGGTTCTTC

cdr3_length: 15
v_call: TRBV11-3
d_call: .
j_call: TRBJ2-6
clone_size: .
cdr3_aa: CASSPSGSGANVLTF
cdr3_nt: TGTGCCAGCAGCCCCTCCGGGAGTGGGGCCAACGTCCTGACTTTC

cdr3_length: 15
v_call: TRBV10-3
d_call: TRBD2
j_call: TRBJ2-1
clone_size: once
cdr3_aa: CAIKDTGTRGNEQFF
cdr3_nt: TGTGCCATCAAAGACACCGGGACTAGGGGGAATGAGCAGTTCTTC

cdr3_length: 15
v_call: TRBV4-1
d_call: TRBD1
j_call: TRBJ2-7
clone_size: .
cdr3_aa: CASSQVTGGSYEQYF
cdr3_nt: TGCGCCAGCAGCCAAGTTACAGGGGGCTCCTACGAGCAGTACTTC

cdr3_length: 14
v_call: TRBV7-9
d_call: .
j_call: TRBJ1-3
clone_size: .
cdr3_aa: CASSFAGSGNTIYF
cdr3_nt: TGTGCCAGCAGCTTTGCGGGCTCTGGAAACACCATATATTTT

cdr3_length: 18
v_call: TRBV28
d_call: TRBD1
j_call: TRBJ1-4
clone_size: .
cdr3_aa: CASSPQHKVRGPLEKLFF
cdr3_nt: TGTGCCAGCAGCCCCCAACACAAAGTTAGGGGGCCTCTGGAAAAACTGTTTTTT

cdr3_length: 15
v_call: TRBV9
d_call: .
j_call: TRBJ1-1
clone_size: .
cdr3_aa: CASSGGHLGNTEAFF
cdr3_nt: TGTGCCAGCAGCGGAGGACATTTAGGAAACACTGAAGCTTTCTTT

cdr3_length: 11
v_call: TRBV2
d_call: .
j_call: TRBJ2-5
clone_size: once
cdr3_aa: CASRAPETQYF
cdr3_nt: TGTGCCAGCAGGGCCCCAGAGACCCAGTACTTC

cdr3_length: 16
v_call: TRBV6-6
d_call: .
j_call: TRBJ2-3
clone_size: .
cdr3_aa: CASSYGVAEQTDTQYF
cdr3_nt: TGTGCCAGCAGTTACGGAGTAGCGGAGCAAACAGATACGCAGTATTTT

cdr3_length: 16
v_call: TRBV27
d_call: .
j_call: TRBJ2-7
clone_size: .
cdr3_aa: CASSLSGQGTVYEQYF
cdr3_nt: TGTGCCAGCAGTTTATCAGGTCAGGGTACGGTCTACGAGCAGTACTTC

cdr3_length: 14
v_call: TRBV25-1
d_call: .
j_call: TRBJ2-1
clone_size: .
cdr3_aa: CASTQGGNYNEQFF
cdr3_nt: TGTGCCAGCACTCAAGGCGGGAATTACAATGAGCAGTTCTTC

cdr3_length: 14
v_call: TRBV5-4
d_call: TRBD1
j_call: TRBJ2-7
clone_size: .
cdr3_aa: CASRRGTGDYEQYF
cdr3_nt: TGTGCCAGCAGGCGGGGGACAGGGGACTACGAGCAGTACTTC

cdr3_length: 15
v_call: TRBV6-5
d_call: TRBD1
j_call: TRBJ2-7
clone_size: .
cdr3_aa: CASSLTGGSRYEQYF
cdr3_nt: TGTGCCAGCAGTCTAACAGGGGGCAGCAGGTACGAGCAGTACTTC

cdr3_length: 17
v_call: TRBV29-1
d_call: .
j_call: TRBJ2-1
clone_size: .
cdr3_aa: CSVVGTGNSGSTNEQFF
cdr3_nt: TGCAGCGTTGTGGGGACAGGGAATAGCGGGAGCACCAATGAGCAGTTCTTC

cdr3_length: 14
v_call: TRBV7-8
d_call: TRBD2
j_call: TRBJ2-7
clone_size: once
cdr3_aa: CASTRGGRAGEQYF
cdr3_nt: TGTGCCAGCACCCGTGGCGGGAGGGCCGGGGAGCAGTACTTC

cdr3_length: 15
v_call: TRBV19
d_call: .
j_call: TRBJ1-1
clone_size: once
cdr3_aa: CASSWSPGANTEAFF
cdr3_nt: TGTGCCAGTAGTTGGTCGCCGGGAGCTAACACTGAAGCTTTCTTT

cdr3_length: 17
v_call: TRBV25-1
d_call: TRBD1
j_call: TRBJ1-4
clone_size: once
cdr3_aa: CASSDWRGTGEFEKLFF
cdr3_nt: TGTGCCAGCAGTGACTGGCGGGGGACAGGGGAGTTTGAAAAACTGTTTTTT

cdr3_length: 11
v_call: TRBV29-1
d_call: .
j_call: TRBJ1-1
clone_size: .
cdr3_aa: CSGGGNTEAFF
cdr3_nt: TGCAGCGGGGGGGGGAACACTGAAGCTTTCTTT

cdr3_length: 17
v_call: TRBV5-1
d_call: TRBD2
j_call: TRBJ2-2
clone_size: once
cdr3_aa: CASSRLAGGPNTGELFF
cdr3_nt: TGCGCCAGCAGCAGACTAGCGGGAGGGCCTAACACCGGGGAGCTGTTTTTT

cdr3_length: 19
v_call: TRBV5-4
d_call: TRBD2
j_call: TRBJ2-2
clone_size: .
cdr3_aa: CASSRGGLAGAFGPGELFF
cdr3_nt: TGTGCCAGCAGCCGGGGGGGACTAGCGGGAGCGTTCGGTCCCGGGGAGCTGTTTTTT

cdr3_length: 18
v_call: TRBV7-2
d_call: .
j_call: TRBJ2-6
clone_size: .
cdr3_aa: CASTLPTLRRSGANVLTF
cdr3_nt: TGTGCCAGCACCCTTCCTACGTTGAGGCGCTCTGGGGCCAACGTCCTGACTTTC

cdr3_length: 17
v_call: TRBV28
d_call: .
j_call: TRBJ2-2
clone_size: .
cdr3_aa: CASEGVRGGPNTGELFF
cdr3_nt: TGTGCCAGCGAAGGTGTCAGGGGTGGACCGAACACCGGGGAGCTGTTTTTT

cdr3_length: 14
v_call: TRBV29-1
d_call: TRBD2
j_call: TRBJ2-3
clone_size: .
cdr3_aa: CSVELVAGGGTQYF
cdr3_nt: TGCAGCGTTGAGTTGGTAGCGGGAGGAGGTACGCAGTATTTT

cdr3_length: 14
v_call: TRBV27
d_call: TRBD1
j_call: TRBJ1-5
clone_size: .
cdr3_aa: CASSLIQGVQPQHF
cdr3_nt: TGTGCCAGCAGTCTGATACAGGGGGTACAGCCCCAGCATTTT